Listed here are 8 T cell receptor beta chains from one sample, sequenced in a study of CD8+ T cells in alopecia areata. Patients with alopecia areata provided lesional scalp punch biopsies as well as peripheral blood. It was cDNA, reverse transcribed from extracted RNA, that served as the sequencing template. This table comes from immunoSEQ multiplex PCR, and its TCRdb copy is limited to in-frame clones, with some not included. Counted here are about 15,000 clones, 50% to 65% occurring once; the ten biggest clones make up approximately 13%. The specimen was skin. The receptors come from a human donor with alopecia areata.

V and J are TRBV30 and TRBJ2-5, with D perhaps TRBD2 (5 bases). CDR3 length: 12 residues. Germline V gene sequence: CDR1 GTSNPN, CDR2 SVGIG (reference sequence). Trimming stripped 0 bases from V and 4 bases from J, with 6 bases between. The CDR3 DNA reads TGTGCCTGGAGTGTAGAGGGAGAGACCCAGTACTTC. The encoded protein is CAWSVEGETQYF.

Of note for this clone: Germline and junction disagree at one end, which may indicate a read error. V usage is TRBV4-1 and J usage is TRBJ2-2; either TRBD1 or TRBD2 may fit D (5 bases each). Germline CDR1 MGHRA, CDR2 YSYEKL. The CDR3 has 17 residues. The DNA of the CDR3 is TGCACCAGCAGCCAACGGGACCTCATTTCCCCCACCGGGGAGCTGTTTTTT. Translated, it gives CTSSQRDLISPTGELFF.

The V and J genes are TRBV10-3 and TRBJ1-5; D unresolved. V lost 0 bases to trimming and J lost 2 bases, with 11 bases between them. CDR1 and CDR2 from the germline V gene are ENHRY and SYGVKD. The CDR3 has 16 amino acids. CDR3: CAISESGPWGNQPQHF. Written as DNA, the CDR3 is TGTGCCATCAGTGAGTCGGGTCCTTGGGGCAATCAGCCCCAGCATTTT.

This chain joins TRBV11-2 and TRBJ2-3; D is uncertain. Between the trimmed V and J ends, which lost 2 bases and 4 bases, there was a span of 13 bases. The CDR3 runs 15 residues. Germline lookup yields CDR1 SGHAT and CDR2 FQNNGV. The CDR3 nucleotides read TGTGCCAGCAGCTTAAGAACCGGGCGCGCAGATACGCAGTATTTT. It translates to CASSLRTGRADTQYF. The complete variable domain, with remaining parts taken from reference TRBV11-2 and TRBJ2-3, reads EAGVAQSPRYKIIEKRQSVAFWCNPISGHATLYWYQQILGQGPKLLIQFQNNGVVDDSQLPKDRFSAERLKGVDSTLKIQPAKLEDSAVYLCASSLRTGRADTQYFGPGTRLTVL.

The chain carries TRBV11-2 and TRBJ2-6; D remains unclear. Germline V gene sequence: CDR1 SGHAT, CDR2 FQNNGV. The CDR3 is 13 residues long. V was trimmed by 5 bases and J by 1 base, leaving 3 bases between them. CDR3 coding DNA: TGTGCCAGCAGCCCGTCTGGGGCCAACGTCCTGACTTTC. This gives the protein CASSPSGANVLTF. Combining the CDR3 with reference TRBV11-2 and TRBJ2-6 gives the whole variable domain EAGVAQSPRYKIIEKRQSVAFWCNPISGHATLYWYQQILGQGPKLLIQFQNNGVVDDSQLPKDRFSAERLKGVDSTLKIQPAKLEDSAVYLCASSPSGANVLTFGAGSRLTVL.

The V and J genes are TRBV11-2 and TRBJ1-1; 8 nucleotides agree with TRBD1. Looked up from germline, CDR1 is SGHAT and CDR2 is FQNNGV. J lost 11 bases, V lost 1 base, and 6 bases had no gene match. The CDR3 runs 13 residues. For the CDR3, the DNA is TGTGCCAGCAGCTTAGTAGGCCAGGGGGCGGCTTTCTTT. It encodes CASSLVGQGAAFF.

The V gene is TRBV6-5, the J gene TRBJ1-1; no definite D call. The CDR3 is made up of 13 amino acids. Germline V gene data show CDR1 as MNHEY and CDR2 as SVGAGI. V lost 2 bases and J lost 1, with 5 bases in between. CDR3 loop: CASSYGRNTEAFF. CDR3 DNA sequence: TGTGCCAGCAGTTACGGGAGGAACACTGAAGCTTTCTTT.

V is TRBV4-1 and J is TRBJ1-5, with D unresolved. Trimming removed 0 bases from V and 4 bases from J, with 4 bases in between. The CDR3 is 13 amino acids. Germline lookup yields CDR1 MGHRA and CDR2 YSYEKL. The DNA of the CDR3 is TGCGCCAGCAGCCAAGATTTGAATCAGCCCCAGCATTTT. Its protein is CASSQDLNQPQHF.